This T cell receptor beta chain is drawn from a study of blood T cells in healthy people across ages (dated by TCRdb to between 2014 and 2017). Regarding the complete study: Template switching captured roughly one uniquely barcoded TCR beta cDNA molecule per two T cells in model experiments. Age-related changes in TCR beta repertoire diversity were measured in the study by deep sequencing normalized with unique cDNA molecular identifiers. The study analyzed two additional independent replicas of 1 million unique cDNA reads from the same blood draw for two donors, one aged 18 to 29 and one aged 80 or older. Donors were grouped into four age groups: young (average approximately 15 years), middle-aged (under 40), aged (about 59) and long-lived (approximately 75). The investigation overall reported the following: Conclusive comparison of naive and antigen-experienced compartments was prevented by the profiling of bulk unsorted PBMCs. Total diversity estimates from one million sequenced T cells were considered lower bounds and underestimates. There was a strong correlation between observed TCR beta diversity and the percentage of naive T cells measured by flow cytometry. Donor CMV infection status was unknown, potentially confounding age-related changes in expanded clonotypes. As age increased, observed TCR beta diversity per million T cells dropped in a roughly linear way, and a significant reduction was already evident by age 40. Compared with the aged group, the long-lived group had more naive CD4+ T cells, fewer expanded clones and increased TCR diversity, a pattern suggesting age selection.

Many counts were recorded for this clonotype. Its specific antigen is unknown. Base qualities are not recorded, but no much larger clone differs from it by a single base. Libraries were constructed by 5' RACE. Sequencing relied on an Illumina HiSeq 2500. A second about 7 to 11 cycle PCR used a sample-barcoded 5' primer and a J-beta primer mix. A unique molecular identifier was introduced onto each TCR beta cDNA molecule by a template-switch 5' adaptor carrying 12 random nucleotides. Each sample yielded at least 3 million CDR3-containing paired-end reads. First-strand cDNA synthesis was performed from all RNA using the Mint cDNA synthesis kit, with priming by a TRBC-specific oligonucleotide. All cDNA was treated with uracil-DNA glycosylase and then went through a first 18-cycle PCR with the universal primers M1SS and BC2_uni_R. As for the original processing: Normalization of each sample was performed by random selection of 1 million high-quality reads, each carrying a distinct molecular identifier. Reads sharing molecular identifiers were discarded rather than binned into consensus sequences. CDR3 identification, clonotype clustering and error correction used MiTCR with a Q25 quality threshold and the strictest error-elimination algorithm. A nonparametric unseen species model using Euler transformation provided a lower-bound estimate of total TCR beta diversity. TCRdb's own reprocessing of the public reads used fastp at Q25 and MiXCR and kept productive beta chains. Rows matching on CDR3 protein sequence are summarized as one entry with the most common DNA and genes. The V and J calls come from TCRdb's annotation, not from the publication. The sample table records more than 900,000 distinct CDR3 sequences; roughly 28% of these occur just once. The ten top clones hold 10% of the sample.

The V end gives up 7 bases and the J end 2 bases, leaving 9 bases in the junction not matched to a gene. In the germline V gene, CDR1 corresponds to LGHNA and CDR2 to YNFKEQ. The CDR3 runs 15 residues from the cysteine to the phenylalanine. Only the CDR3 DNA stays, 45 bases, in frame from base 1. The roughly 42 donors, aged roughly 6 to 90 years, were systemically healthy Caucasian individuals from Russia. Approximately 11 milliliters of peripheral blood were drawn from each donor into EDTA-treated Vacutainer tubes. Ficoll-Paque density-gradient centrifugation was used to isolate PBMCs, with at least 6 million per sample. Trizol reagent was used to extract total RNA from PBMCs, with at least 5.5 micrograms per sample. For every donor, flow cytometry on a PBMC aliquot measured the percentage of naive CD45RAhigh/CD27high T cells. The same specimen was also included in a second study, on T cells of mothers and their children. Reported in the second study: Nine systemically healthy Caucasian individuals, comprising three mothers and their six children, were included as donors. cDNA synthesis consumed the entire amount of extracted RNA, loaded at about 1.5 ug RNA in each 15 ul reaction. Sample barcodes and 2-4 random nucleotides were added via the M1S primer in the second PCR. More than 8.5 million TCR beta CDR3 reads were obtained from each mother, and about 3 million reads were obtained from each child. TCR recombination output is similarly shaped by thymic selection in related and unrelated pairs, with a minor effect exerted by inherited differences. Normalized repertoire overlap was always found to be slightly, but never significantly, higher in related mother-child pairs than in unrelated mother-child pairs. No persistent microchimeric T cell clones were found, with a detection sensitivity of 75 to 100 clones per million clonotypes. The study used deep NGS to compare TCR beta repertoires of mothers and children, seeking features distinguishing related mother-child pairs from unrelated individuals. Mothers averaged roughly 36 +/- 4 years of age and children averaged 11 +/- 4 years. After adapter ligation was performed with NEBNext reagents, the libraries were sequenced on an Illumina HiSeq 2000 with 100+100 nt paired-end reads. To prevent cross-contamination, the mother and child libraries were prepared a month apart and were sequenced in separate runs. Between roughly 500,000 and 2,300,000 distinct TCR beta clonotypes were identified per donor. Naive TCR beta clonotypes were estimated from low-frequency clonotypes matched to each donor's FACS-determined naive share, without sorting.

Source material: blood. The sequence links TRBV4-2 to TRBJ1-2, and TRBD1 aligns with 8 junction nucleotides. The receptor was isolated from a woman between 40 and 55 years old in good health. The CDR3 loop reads CASTKDRERNYGYTF. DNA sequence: TGTGCCAGCACCAAGGACAGGGAAAGAAACTATGGCTACACCTTC.